This T cell receptor (beta chain) was retrieved from a study of cytotoxic CD8 clonotypes in ibrutinib-treated CLL. The overall study: The taking of response samples occurred after a median around 11 months of treatment, with a range of 6 to 36.

The germline gives CDR1 MNHEY, CDR2 SMNVEV (reference sequence). The CDR3 totals 14 residues. V shed 3 bases and J shed 4 bases, with 12 bases lying between them. Sequencing was performed with immunoSEQ multiplex PCR; in TCRdb, only in-frame clones are kept and a portion is missing. The sample contains roughly 220,000 clones, around 70% of which appear only once. Material: PBMCs, obtained after 12 months of ibrutinib treatment. V and J are TRBV27 and TRBJ1-2; no clear D gene. The TCR was taken from a human donor with chronic lymphocytic leukemia. The CDR3 region is CASSLKGVGYGYTF. The CDR3 nucleotides read TGTGCCAGCAGTTTGAAGGGCGTAGGCTATGGCTACACCTTC.